Listed here are 23 T cell receptor beta chains from one sample, sequenced in a study of T cell changes during pregnancy in multiple sclerosis. Data came from immunoSEQ multiplex PCR; TCRdb stores just in-frame clones and leaves some out. The sample lists 95,000 to 100,000 clones, around 92% seen once, with over 3% in the top ten. The sample was peripheral blood, taken in the second trimester of pregnancy. These receptors came from a female donor with multiple sclerosis, enrolled in a pregnancy study.

The chain carries TRBV29-1 and TRBJ2-2, with D tentatively TRBD2 (6 bases). There are 14 residues in the CDR3. Trimming took off 4 bases at V and 0 bases at J, with 9 bases between the two ends. Germline CDR1 and CDR2: SQVTM and ANQGSEA. CDR3 nucleotides: TGCAGCGTTGTTGGCGGGGCGAACACCGGGGAGCTGTTTTTT. It is translated as CSVVGGANTGELFF.

The chain has TRBV5-4 and TRBJ1-1; 8 positions agree with TRBD1. Trimming removed 3 bases from V and 4 bases from J; junction bases left unmatched: 8. Per the germline V gene, CDR1 is SGHNT and CDR2 is YYREEE (reference sequence). This CDR3 is built from 15 residues. CDR3 bases: TGTGCCAGCAGCTCCCCCACAGGGGGTGGCACTGAAGCTTTCTTT. Translation: CASSSPTGGGTEAFF.

The V call is TRBV2, the J call TRBJ1-5; 7 bases match TRBD1. This CDR3 is built from 14 residues. With V trimmed by 1 base and J by 6 bases, 3 bases remained unmatched. Germline loops: CDR1 SNHLY, CDR2 FYNNEI. Here the CDR3 DNA reads TGTGCCAGCAGTGAAGTACAGGGGATTCAGCCCCAGCATTTT. Translation: CASSEVQGIQPQHF.

The rearrangement joins TRBV11-1 to TRBJ2-7, with D tentatively TRBD1 (6 bases). The CDR3 contains 14 residues. Trimming shortened V by 5 bases and J by 0 bases, and 11 bases separated the two germline ends. The germline V gene encodes CDR1 SGHAT and CDR2 FQDESV (reference sequence). CDR3 sequence: CASSRRTASYEQYF. In nucleotides, the CDR3 is TGTGCCAGCAGCCGAAGGACAGCCTCCTACGAGCAGTACTTC. The whole variable domain, filled in from reference TRBV11-1 and TRBJ2-7, reads EAEVAQSPRYKITEKSQAVAFWCDPISGHATLYWYRQILGQGPELLVQFQDESVVDDSQLPKDRFSAERLKGVDSTLKIQPAELGDSAMYLCASSRRTASYEQYFGPGTRLTVT.

J is TRBJ2-1 and V is TRBV7-2; 10 bases map to TRBD2. This CDR3 region has 16 residues. Germline-derived CDR1 and CDR2 are SGHTA and FQGNSA. The V and J ends lost 0 bases and 6 bases, in that order; junction bases with no gene match: 5. CDR3 in amino acids: CASSLASSGRFNEQFF. The CDR3 DNA is TGTGCCAGCAGCTTAGCTTCTAGCGGGAGATTCAATGAGCAGTTCTTC. The whole variable domain, remainder taken from reference TRBV7-2 and TRBJ2-1, is GAGVSQSPSNKVTEKGKDVELRCDPISGHTALYWYRQSLGQGLEFLIYFQGNSAPDKSGLPSDRFSAERTGGSVSTLTIQRTQQEDSAVYLCASSLASSGRFNEQFFGPGTRLTVL.

V and J are TRBV4-3 and TRBJ2-5, with a tentative D call TRBD1 (5 bases). Looked up from germline, CDR1 is LGHNA and CDR2 is YSLEER. The CDR3 is 12 residues long. Trimming pared 6 bases from V and 4 bases from J, leaving 9 bases between. CDR3 amino acids: CASRGRSETQYF. CDR3 coding DNA: TGCGCCAGCAGGGGGCGGTCAGAGACCCAGTACTTC.

The rearrangement joins TRBV19 to TRBJ1-5; 8 bases are a match to TRBD1. This CDR3 has 16 amino acids. Trimming removed 9 bases from V and 2 bases from J; junction bases left unmatched: 12. CDR1 and CDR2 from the germline V gene are LNHDA and SQIVND (reference sequence). This CDR3 is CASHFSRGPGNQPQHF. CDR3 sequence (DNA): TGTGCCAGCCACTTCTCCAGGGGGCCAGGCAATCAGCCCCAGCATTTT.

In its sample, this clone was seen once. The chain has TRBV12-5 and TRBJ2-1, with D perhaps matching TRBD1 (5 bases). Looked up from germline, CDR1 is LGHNT and CDR2 is FRNRAP. Trimming shortened V by 1 base and J by 3 bases, and 7 bases separated the two germline ends. The CDR3 spans 14 residues. The CDR3 protein is CASGLGQGYNEQFF. DNA for the CDR3: TGTGCTAGTGGTTTGGGGCAGGGCTACAATGAGCAGTTCTTC.

The V and J genes are TRBV28 and TRBJ2-1; 8 bases map to TRBD2. CDR3 size: 15 residues. Germline values: CDR1 MDHEN, CDR2 SYDVKM. Germline trimming cut 6 bases from V and 7 bases from J; bases unmatched to any gene: 11. The CDR3 reads CASSHLTGGVNEQFF. The CDR3 nucleotides read TGTGCCAGCAGCCATCTCACGGGAGGGGTGAATGAGCAGTTCTTC.

CDR3 in amino acids: CASSFVGASNYNEQFF. DNA of the CDR3: TGTGCCAGCAGTTTCGTGGGAGCTTCTAACTACAATGAGCAGTTCTTC. This chain connects TRBV27 to TRBJ2-1; a possible D gene is TRBD2 (5 bases). Germline V gene data show CDR1 as MNHEY and CDR2 as SMNVEV (reference sequence). The V and J ends lost 3 bases and 3 bases respectively, with 15 bases between them. CDR3 size: 16 residues.

The CDR3, as DNA: TGTGCCACCACGGCGCCCGGGAATGAGCAGTTCTTC. It is translated as CATTAPGNEQFF. The rearrangement joins TRBV5-4 to TRBJ2-1; D ambiguous. Germline CDR1 reads SGHNT; CDR2 reads YYREEE (reference sequence). This CDR3 has 12 residues. Trimming cost V 9 bases and J 7 bases, with 14 bases left between them.

This rearrangement joins TRBV7-2 to TRBJ2-7; 7 bases fit TRBD1. J lost 4 bases, V lost 5 bases, and 8 bases had no gene match. The CDR3 is made up of 14 amino acids. Looked up from germline, CDR1 is SGHTA and CDR2 is FQGNSA. The CDR3 bases are TGTGCCAGCAGCCTACGACAGGGAGCGTACGAGCAGTACTTC. Protein sequence: CASSLRQGAYEQYF.

The chain is built from TRBV7-2 and TRBJ2-7, with TRBD2 matching 7 bases. J gave up 3 bases and V 2 bases, and 4 bases lay outside the gene matches. Germline CDR1 SGHTA, CDR2 FQGNSA. There are 14 residues in the CDR3. The CDR3: CASSLFAGVYEQYF. The CDR3 DNA reads TGTGCCAGCAGCTTATTTGCGGGAGTCTACGAGCAGTACTTC.

V and J are TRBV23-1 and TRBJ1-4, with D possibly TRBD1 on 5 matching bases. TRBV23-1 is given ORF status, its function remaining uncertain. The CDR3 contains 17 residues. Trimming left V 2 bases short and J 4 bases short, with 17 bases between. The chain's CDR3 is CASSQPLEGLINEKLFF. The DNA of the CDR3 is TGCGCCAGCAGTCAACCCCTCGAGGGACTCATTAATGAAAAACTGTTTTTT.

The chain combines TRBV6-1 with TRBJ2-3, with D maybe TRBD2 (7 bases). The germline V gene has CDR1 MNHNS and CDR2 SASEGT. V was cut by 6 bases and J by 1 base, with 14 bases left in between. The CDR3 totals 15 residues. CDR3: CASRTSRQGTDTQYF. In DNA form, the CDR3 reads TGTGCCAGCAGGACTAGCCGACAGGGCACAGATACGCAGTATTTT.

Notes on this clone: The same CDR3 also results from other DNA sequences found in this sample. The chain uses TRBV7-2 and TRBJ2-7; 7 nucleotides match TRBD1. The CDR3 has 14 residues. Germline loops: CDR1 SGHTA, CDR2 FQGNSA. Trimming at V came to 5 bases and at J to 3 bases, leaving 7 bases not matched to a gene. The CDR3: CASSRRQGSYEQYF. The CDR3 nucleotides read TGTGCCAGCAGCCGCCGACAGGGAAGCTACGAGCAGTACTTC.

The CDR3 region has the DNA TGCAGCTTCGCTGGCATCTCCTACGAGCAGTACTTC. Its protein is CSFAGISYEQYF. V gene TRBV29-1 combines with J gene TRBJ2-7; unclear D gene. Germline V gene data show CDR1 as SQVTM and CDR2 as ANQGSEA. This CDR3 is 12 amino acids long. V was cut by 8 bases and J by 0 bases, with 11 bases left in between.

The chain recombines TRBV4-3 with TRBJ1-5; TRBD1 matches at 7 bases. From germline, CDR1 is LGHNA and CDR2 YSLEER. V dropped 0 bases and J dropped 14; count of bases not matched to a gene: 10. The CDR3 contains 14 residues. CDR3 region: CASSQDAGGTKEHF. The DNA for the CDR3 is TGCGCCAGCAGCCAAGACGCAGGGGGTACAAAGGAGCATTTT.

The chain recombines TRBV7-9 with TRBJ2-4; 7 bases map to TRBD2. From germline, CDR1 is SEHNR and CDR2 FQNEAQ (reference sequence). With 0 bases clipped from V and 7 bases from J, the junction kept 9 bases outside the gene matches. This CDR3 is built from 16 residues. The CDR3 region is CASSLAVSSGTNIQYF. The CDR3 DNA follows: TGTGCCAGCAGCTTAGCGGTGTCCAGCGGGACCAACATTCAGTACTTC.

The chain carries TRBV7-2 and TRBJ2-7; the D is unclear. Looked up from germline, CDR1 is SGHTA and CDR2 is FQGNSA. V was pared by 4 bases and J by 2 bases, with 9 bases between. The length of the CDR3 is 13 residues. The CDR3 protein is CASSSYGPYEQYF. The CDR3 nucleotides read TGTGCCAGCAGCTCCTATGGGCCCTACGAGCAGTACTTC.

The chain recombines TRBV27 with TRBJ2-7, with 7 bases that match TRBD2. J gave up 2 bases and V 1 base, and 8 bases lay outside the gene matches. The CDR3 consists of 16 residues. Germline CDR1 is MNHEY and CDR2 is SMNVEV (reference sequence). For the CDR3, the DNA is TGTGCCAGCAGTTTATTAGGCGGGAGTAGGACCTACGAGCAGTACTTC. This gives the protein CASSLLGGSRTYEQYF.

V is TRBV28 and J is TRBJ2-5, with D possibly being TRBD1 (7 bases). Germline assignment: CDR1 MDHEN and CDR2 SYDVKM. This CDR3 is built from 16 residues. Trimming removed 3 bases at V and 2 bases at J, with 16 bases between. The CDR3 sequence: CASSFFGGRGQETQYF. DNA for the CDR3: TGTGCCAGCAGTTTCTTCGGGGGCAGGGGGCAAGAGACCCAGTACTTC.

The chain recombines TRBV5-1 with TRBJ1-4, with a possible D match to TRBD1 (5 bases). Germline CDR1 is SGHRS and CDR2 is YFSETQ. The germline V and J ends were trimmed by 0 bases and 0 bases, with 12 bases remaining between them. This CDR3 spans 17 amino acids. The CDR3 region has the DNA TGCGCCAGCAGCTTGGGAACAGGAGCCGCAACTAATGAAAAACTGTTTTTT. This codes for CASSLGTGAATNEKLFF.